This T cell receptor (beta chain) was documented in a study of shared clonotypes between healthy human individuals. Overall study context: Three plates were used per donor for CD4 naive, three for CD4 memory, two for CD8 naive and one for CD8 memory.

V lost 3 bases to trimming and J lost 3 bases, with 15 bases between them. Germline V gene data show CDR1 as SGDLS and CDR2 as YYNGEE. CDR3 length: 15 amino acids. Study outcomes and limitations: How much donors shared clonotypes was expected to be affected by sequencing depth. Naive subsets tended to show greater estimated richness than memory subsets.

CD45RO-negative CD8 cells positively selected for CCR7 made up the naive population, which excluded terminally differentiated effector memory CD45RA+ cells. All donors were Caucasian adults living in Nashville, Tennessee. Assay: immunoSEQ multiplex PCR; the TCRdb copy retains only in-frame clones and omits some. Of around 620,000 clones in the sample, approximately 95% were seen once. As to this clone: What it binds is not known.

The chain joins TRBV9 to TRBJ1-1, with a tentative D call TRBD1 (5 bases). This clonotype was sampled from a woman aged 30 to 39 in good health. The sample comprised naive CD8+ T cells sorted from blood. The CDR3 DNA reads TGTGCCAGCAGCGGATCGGGAGGGGCCTACACTGAAGCTTTCTTT. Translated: CASSGSGGAYTEAFF.